This paragraph covers one T cell receptor beta chain sequence. This entry comes from a study of T cell changes during pregnancy in multiple sclerosis. Germline V gene lookup returns CDR1 LNHNV and CDR2 YYDKDF (reference sequence). Trimming removed 1 base from V and 0 bases from J, with 6 bases in between. The CDR3 runs to 15 residues. Libraries were prepared by immunoSEQ multiplex PCR; TCRdb keeps only in-frame clonotypes and omits some of them. The sample has fewer than 45,000 clones; 91% are singletons. V and J are TRBV15 and TRBJ2-2, with a weak D call TRBD2 (6 bases). Sequenced here: CD4+ T cells from peripheral blood mononuclear cells, sampled in the second trimester of pregnancy. The clonotype comes from a female donor in good health, enrolled as a control in a pregnancy study. The CDR3 here is CATSRGGTNTGELFF. As DNA, the CDR3 is TGTGCCACCAGCAGAGGCGGGACGAACACCGGGGAGCTGTTTTTT.